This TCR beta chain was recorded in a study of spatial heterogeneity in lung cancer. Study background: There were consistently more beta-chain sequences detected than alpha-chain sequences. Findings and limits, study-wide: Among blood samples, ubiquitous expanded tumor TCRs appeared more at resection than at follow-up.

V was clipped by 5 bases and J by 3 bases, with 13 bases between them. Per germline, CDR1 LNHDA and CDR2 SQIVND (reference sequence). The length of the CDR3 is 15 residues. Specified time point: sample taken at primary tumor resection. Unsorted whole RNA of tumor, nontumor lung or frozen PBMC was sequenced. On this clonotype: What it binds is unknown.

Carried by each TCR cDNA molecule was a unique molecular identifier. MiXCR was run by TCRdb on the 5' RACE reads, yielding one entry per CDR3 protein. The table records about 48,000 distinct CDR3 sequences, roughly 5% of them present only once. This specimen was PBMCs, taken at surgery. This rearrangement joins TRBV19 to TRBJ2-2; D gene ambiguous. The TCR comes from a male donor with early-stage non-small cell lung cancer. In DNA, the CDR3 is TGTGCCAGTAGTTACGTTATCCAATACACCGGGGAGCTGTTTTTT. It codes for CASSYVIQYTGELFF.